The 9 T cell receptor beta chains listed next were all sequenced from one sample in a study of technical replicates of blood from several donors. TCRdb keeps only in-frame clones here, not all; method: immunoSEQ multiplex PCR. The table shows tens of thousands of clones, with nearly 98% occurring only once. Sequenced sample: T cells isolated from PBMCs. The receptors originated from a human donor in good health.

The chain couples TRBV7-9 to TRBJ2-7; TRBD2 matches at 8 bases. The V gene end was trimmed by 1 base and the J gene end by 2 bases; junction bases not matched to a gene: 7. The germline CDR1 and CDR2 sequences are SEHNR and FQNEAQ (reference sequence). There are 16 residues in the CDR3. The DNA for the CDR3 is TGTGCCAGCAGCTTAGAGGCTAGCGGGTACCCCTACGAGCAGTACTTC. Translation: CASSLEASGYPYEQYF. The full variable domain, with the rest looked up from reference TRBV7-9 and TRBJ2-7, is DTGVSQNPRHKITKRGQNVTFRCDPISEHNRLYWYRQTLGQGPEFLTYFQNEAQLEKSRLLSDRFSAERPKGSFSTLEIQRTEQGDSAMYLCASSLEASGYPYEQYFGPGTRLTVT.

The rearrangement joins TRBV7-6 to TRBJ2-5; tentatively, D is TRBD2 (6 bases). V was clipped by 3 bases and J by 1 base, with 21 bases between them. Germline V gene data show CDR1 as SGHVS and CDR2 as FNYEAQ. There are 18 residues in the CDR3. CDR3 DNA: TGTGCCAGCAGCTTCCGGTCAGGCGGGGCCACTATCCAAGAGACCCAGTACTTC. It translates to CASSFRSGGATIQETQYF.

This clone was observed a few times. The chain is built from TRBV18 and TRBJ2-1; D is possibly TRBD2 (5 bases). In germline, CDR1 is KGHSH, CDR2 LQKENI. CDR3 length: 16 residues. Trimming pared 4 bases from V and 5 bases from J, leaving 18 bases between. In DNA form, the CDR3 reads TGTGCCAGCTCACTCCAACTAGGAAAGGGAGACAATGAGCAGTTCTTC. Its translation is CASSLQLGKGDNEQFF.

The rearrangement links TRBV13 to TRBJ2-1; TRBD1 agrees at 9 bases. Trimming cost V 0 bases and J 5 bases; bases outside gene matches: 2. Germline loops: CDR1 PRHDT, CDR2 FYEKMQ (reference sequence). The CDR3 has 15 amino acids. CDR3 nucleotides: TGTGCCAGCAGCTTAGGACGGGACAGGGACAATGAGCAGTTCTTC. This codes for CASSLGRDRDNEQFF.

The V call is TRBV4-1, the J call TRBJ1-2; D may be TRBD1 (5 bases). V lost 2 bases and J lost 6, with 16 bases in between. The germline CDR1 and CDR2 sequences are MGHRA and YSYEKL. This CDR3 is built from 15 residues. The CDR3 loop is CASSQPRQWGDGYTF. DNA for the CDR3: TGCGCCAGCAGCCAACCTCGACAATGGGGCGATGGCTACACCTTC.

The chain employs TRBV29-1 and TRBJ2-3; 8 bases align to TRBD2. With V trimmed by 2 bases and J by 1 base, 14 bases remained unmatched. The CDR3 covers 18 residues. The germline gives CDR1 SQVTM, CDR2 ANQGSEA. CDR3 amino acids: CSVEKAWAGGMGTDTQYF. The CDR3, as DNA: TGCAGCGTTGAAAAGGCATGGGCGGGGGGCATGGGCACAGATACGCAGTATTTT.

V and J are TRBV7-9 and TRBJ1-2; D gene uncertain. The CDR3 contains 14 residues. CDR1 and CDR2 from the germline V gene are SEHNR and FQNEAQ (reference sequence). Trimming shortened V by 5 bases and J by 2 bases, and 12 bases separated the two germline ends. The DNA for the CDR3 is TGTGCCAGCAGCCCGACCACGGAGAACTATGGCTACACCTTC. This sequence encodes CASSPTTENYGYTF.

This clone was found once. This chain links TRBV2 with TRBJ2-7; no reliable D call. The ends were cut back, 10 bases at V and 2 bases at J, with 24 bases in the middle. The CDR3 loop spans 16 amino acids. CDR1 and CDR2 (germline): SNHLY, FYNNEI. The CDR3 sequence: CATVGTTSSRTYEQYF. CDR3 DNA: TGTGCCACCGTTGGTACCACGTCTAGTCGAACCTACGAGCAGTACTTC.

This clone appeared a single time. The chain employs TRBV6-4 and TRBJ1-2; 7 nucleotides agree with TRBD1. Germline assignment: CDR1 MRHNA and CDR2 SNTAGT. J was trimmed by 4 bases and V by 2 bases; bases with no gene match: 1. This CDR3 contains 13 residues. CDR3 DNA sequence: TGTGCCAGCAGTGACCGGGACAGCTATGGCTACACCTTC. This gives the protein CASSDRDSYGYTF.